The 21 T cell receptor beta chains in this list originate from one sample, sequenced in a study of blood T cell repertoires in COVID-19. Sequenced by immunoSEQ multiplex PCR; TCRdb stores in-frame clones only, minus some. The table has around 240,000 clones, roughly 85% seen once. The sequenced sample consisted of PBMCs or T cells enriched from blood (not recorded which). These receptors were obtained from a woman between 45 and 60 years old who had recovered from COVID-19.

The chain links TRBV3-1 (or the pseudogene TRBV3-2) to TRBJ2-1; 8 bases line up with TRBD1. The junction had 13 bases not matched to a gene; V was cut back by 0 bases and J by 12 bases. Germline values: CDR1 LGHDT, CDR2 YNNKEL (reference sequence). This CDR3 contains 16 residues. CDR3 bases: TGTGCCAGCAGCCAAGATCTGGGTGGGGACAGGCTTGGGCAGTTCTTC. Protein: CASSQDLGGDRLGQFF.

The V call is TRBV12-3 or TRBV12-4, the J call TRBJ2-1, with 10 bases fitting TRBD1. V gave up 6 bases and J gave up 10 bases; unmatched junction bases: 6. This CDR3 has 13 residues. CDR3 bases: TGTGCCAGCAGCACCGACAGGGGGCAGGAGCAGTTCTTC. Translation: CASSTDRGQEQFF.

This clone is a singleton in its sample. The rearrangement links TRBV10-3 to TRBJ1-2, with D perhaps matching TRBD1 (5 bases). Trimming pared 10 bases from V and 4 bases from J, leaving 13 bases between. CDR3 length equals 12 residues. Germline CDR1 reads ENHRY; CDR2 reads SYGVKD. The CDR3 region is CASSLGGYGYTF. CDR3 bases: TGTGCCAGCAGCTTGGGGGGCTATGGCTACACCTTC.

The chain links TRBV19 to TRBJ1-5; 7 bases agree with TRBD1. Trimming cost V 4 bases and J 0 bases; bases outside gene matches: 9. Germline CDR1 and CDR2: LNHDA and SQIVND (reference sequence). The CDR3 runs 17 residues. CDR3 nucleotide sequence: TGTGCCAGTAGTACGTCGGGACAGCACTATAGCAATCAGCCCCAGCATTTT. Its translation: CASSTSGQHYSNQPQHF.

This clone is a singleton in its sample. The gene calls are TRBV3-1 (or the pseudogene TRBV3-2) and TRBJ1-2; D is unclear. This CDR3 contains 16 residues. V lost 2 bases to trimming and J lost 3 bases, with 16 bases between them. Germline values: CDR1 LGHDT, CDR2 YNNKEL (reference sequence). The CDR3 reads CASSQRRGVSHYGYTF. The CDR3 DNA reads as TGTGCCAGCAGCCAAAGGCGCGGGGTATCGCACTATGGCTACACCTTC.

The chain employs TRBV2 and TRBJ2-6, with 7 positions matching TRBD1. The CDR3 length is 15 residues. Germline CDR1 and CDR2: SNHLY and FYNNEI. Germline trimming cut 6 bases from V and 2 bases from J; bases unmatched to any gene: 4. CDR3 sequence: CASRGDRAGANVLTF. The CDR3 DNA sequence: TGTGCCAGCAGGGGCGACAGGGCTGGGGCCAACGTCCTGACTTTC.

The rearrangement joins TRBV7-3 to TRBJ2-1; D uncertain. The length of the CDR3 is 15 residues. Germline V CDR1 and CDR2: SGHTA, FQGTGA. V was clipped by 0 bases and J by 0 bases, with 6 bases between them. The CDR3 DNA sequence: TGTGCCAGCAGCTTAACGTATAGCTCCTACAATGAGCAGTTCTTC. Translation gives CASSLTYSSYNEQFF. Using reference TRBV7-3 and TRBJ2-1 for the parts outside the CDR3, the full variable domain is GAGVSQTPSNKVTEKGKYVELRCDPISGHTALYWYRQSLGQGPEFLIYFQGTGAADDSGLPNDRFFAVRPEGSVSTLKIQRTERGDSAVYLCASSLTYSSYNEQFFGPGTRLTVL.

The chain employs TRBV2 and TRBJ2-7; unclear D gene. The CDR3 sequence is 13 residues long. Germline assignment: CDR1 SNHLY and CDR2 FYNNEI. Trimming took 3 bases from V and 0 from J, leaving 6 bases between them. DNA for the CDR3: TGTGCCAGCAGTGACCCCTACTCCTACGAGCAGTACTTC. Protein sequence: CASSDPYSYEQYF.

V and J are TRBV9 and TRBJ1-4; no clear D gene. This CDR3 comprises 15 residues. Germline V CDR1 and CDR2: SGDLS, YYNGEE. Trimming left V 4 bases short and J 4 bases short, with 14 bases between. The CDR3 coding sequence is TGTGCCAGCAGCCCGCGTGTGGGCCTTAATGAAAAACTGTTTTTT. It codes for CASSPRVGLNEKLFF.

The V call is TRBV5-8, the J call TRBJ2-5; TRBD1 is a possible D gene (6 bases). Per the germline V gene, CDR1 is SGHTS and CDR2 is YDEGEE. This CDR3 is 15 amino acids long. The V gene lost 1 base and the J gene lost 4 bases, with 14 bases spanning the gap. The CDR3 DNA reads as TGTGCCAGCAGCTTGATGGCAGGGGTTGGAGAGACCCAGTACTTC. Translation: CASSLMAGVGETQYF.

J is TRBJ1-2 and V is TRBV3-1 (or the pseudogene TRBV3-2); D possibly corresponds to TRBD1 (5 bases). CDR3 length: 15 residues. Germline V gene data show CDR1 as LGHDT and CDR2 as YNNKEL (reference sequence). V dropped 2 bases and J dropped 0 bases, with 10 bases sitting between them. CDR3 region: CASSQSPGTNYGYTF. In nucleotides, the CDR3 is TGTGCCAGCAGCCAATCACCAGGGACTAACTATGGCTACACCTTC.

V is TRBV9 and J is TRBJ2-3; D possibly corresponds to TRBD1 (5 bases). The CDR3 is 15 residues long. The V gene lost 0 bases and the J gene lost 0 bases, with 8 bases spanning the gap. Per the germline V gene, CDR1 is SGDLS and CDR2 is YYNGEE. The CDR3 loop reads CASSVGQGSTDTQYF. For the CDR3, the DNA is TGTGCCAGCAGCGTAGGTCAGGGCAGCACAGATACGCAGTATTTT.

As for this clone: The junction shows a germline mismatch at one end, possibly a read error. V and J are TRBV10-3 and TRBJ1-6; 9 positions agree with TRBD1. Germline CDR1 reads ENHRY; CDR2 reads SYGVKD. The CDR3 is 14 amino acids. As DNA, the CDR3 is TGTGCCATCAGTGAGACAGGGGGCGATTCCCCCCTCCACTTT. It is translated as CAISETGGDSPLHF.

As DNA, the CDR3 is TGCGCCAGCAGCTTGGATGGCGGGAGGGCCGCCGGGGAGCTGTTTTTT. Protein: CASSLDGGRAAGELFF. This rearrangement joins TRBV5-1 to TRBJ2-2, with 9 positions matching TRBD2. Unmatched junction bases numbered 6, after V lost 0 bases and J lost 6 bases. The CDR3 is 16 residues long. From germline, CDR1 is SGHRS and CDR2 YFSETQ.

The genes are TRBV11-3 and TRBJ2-5, with 12 nucleotides matching TRBD2. V gave up 3 bases and J gave up 5 bases; unmatched junction bases: 4. CDR1 is SGHNT, CDR2 YENEEA, per germline. This CDR3 region has 15 residues. This CDR3 reads CASSLGLAGLETQYF. DNA of the CDR3: TGTGCCAGCAGCTTGGGACTAGCGGGCTTGGAGACCCAGTACTTC.

This clone was seen a handful of times. The rearrangement links TRBV4-2 to TRBJ1-4; no firm D call. Looked up from germline, CDR1 is LGHNA and CDR2 is YNFKEQ. Trimming removed 0 bases at V and 8 bases at J, with 7 bases between. The CDR3 is made up of 13 amino acids. The CDR3 loop reads CASSQDVEEKLFF. CDR3 DNA sequence: TGTGCCAGCAGCCAAGATGTGGAGGAAAAACTGTTTTTT.

V usage is TRBV27 and J usage is TRBJ1-1; TRBD1 might be the D (5 bases). The CDR3 has 15 residues. V was shortened by 2 bases and J by 4 bases, with 14 bases between the two germline ends. Looked up from germline, CDR1 is MNHEY and CDR2 is SMNVEV (reference sequence). CDR3 nucleotide sequence: TGTGCCAGCAGTTTAGGGGCGGGGGGTGGCACTGAAGCTTTCTTT. This sequence encodes CASSLGAGGGTEAFF.

J is TRBJ1-2 and V is TRBV6-5, with 11 bases identical to TRBD1. The CDR3 is 16 residues long. Germline V gives CDR1 MNHEY, CDR2 SVGAGI. V lost 2 bases and J lost 8; bases outside the gene matches: 10. CDR3 coding DNA: TGTGCCAGCAGTTACCAAGGAGGACAGGGGGCGGGAGGCTACACCTTC. Protein sequence: CASSYQGGQGAGGYTF.

The rearrangement links TRBV5-1 to TRBJ2-1; TRBD2 might be the D (5 bases). In germline, CDR1 is SGHRS, CDR2 YFSETQ. V was trimmed by 3 bases and J by 3 bases, leaving 10 bases between them. The CDR3 consists of 14 residues. The CDR3 DNA reads as TGCGCCAGCAGCTCCGGGGAATTCTACAATGAGCAGTTCTTC. Translating gives CASSSGEFYNEQFF.

The V and J genes are TRBV4-1 and TRBJ1-4; TRBD1 agrees at 8 bases. Trimming at V came to 4 bases and at J to 8 bases, leaving 15 bases not matched to a gene. Germline CDR1 is MGHRA and CDR2 is YSYEKL. The CDR3 sequence is 17 residues long. The CDR3 here is CASSLPRPRGLGEKLFF. CDR3 nucleotide sequence: TGCGCCAGCAGCCTCCCCAGGCCCAGGGGGCTCGGAGAAAAACTGTTTTTT.

The genes are TRBV18 and TRBJ2-7; 8 bases match TRBD2. The CDR3 spans 14 residues. The trim removed 3 bases at V and 5 bases at J, leaving 6 bases unmatched. Germline V gene data show CDR1 as KGHSH and CDR2 as LQKENI. The CDR3 DNA sequence: TGTGCCAGCTCACCCTCGGGAGGGGCCCACGAGCAGTACTTC. Protein: CASSPSGGAHEQYF.